Below, 29 T cell receptor beta chains from the same sample are listed, as sequenced in a study of T cells after yellow fever vaccination. TCRdb independently ran MiXCR on the 5' RACE reads; one entry per CDR3 protein. The sample contains 300,000 to 400,000 distinct CDR3 sequences, under 15% of which appear only once. The sample consisted of CD4+ T cells sorted from PBMCs, taken 15 days after the yellow fever booster vaccination. Source of these receptors: a man younger than 30 who received the YFV17D yellow fever vaccine.

The rearrangement joins TRBV29-1 to TRBJ2-3, with D perhaps matching TRBD1 (6 bases). Germline values: CDR1 SQVTM, CDR2 ANQGSEA. This CDR3 region has 13 residues. V was trimmed by 4 bases and J by 2 bases, leaving 10 bases between them. CDR3 sequence reads: CSVVYRDTDTQYF. CDR3 nucleotide sequence: TGCAGCGTTGTATACAGGGACACAGATACGCAGTATTTT.

This clonotype was picked up a small number of times. Written as DNA, the CDR3 is TGTGCCAGCAGTTACTCGGGGGAGGAAAAACTGTTTTTT. Translated, it gives CASSYSGEEKLFF. The chain joins TRBV6-5 to TRBJ1-4, with D tentatively TRBD1 (5 bases). The germline gives CDR1 MNHEY, CDR2 SVGAGI. Trimming removed 0 bases at V and 8 bases at J, with 7 bases between. CDR3 length: 13 amino acids.

This clonotype was seen a handful of times. The chain uses TRBV7-2 and TRBJ1-1; D uncertain. There are 13 residues in the CDR3. Germline V lookup: CDR1 SGHTA, CDR2 FQGNSA. V lost 3 bases and J lost 8, with 13 bases in between. The CDR3 spells CASSFTTWQEAFF. The CDR3 nucleotides are TGTGCCAGCAGCTTTACCACCTGGCAGGAAGCTTTCTTT.

This chain connects TRBV11-1 to TRBJ1-6; D is possibly TRBD1 (5 bases). Between the trimmed V and J ends, which lost 7 bases and 7 bases, there was a span of 17 bases. CDR3 length equals 15 residues. The germline gives CDR1 SGHAT, CDR2 FQDESV (reference sequence). CDR3 loop: CASNHAGTGNSPLHF. CDR3 coding DNA: TGTGCCAGCAACCACGCAGGGACCGGCAATTCACCCCTCCACTTT.

This clonotype showed up many times. The CDR3 is CASSFWGQGGYTF. The DNA of the CDR3 is TGTGCCAGCAGCTTTTGGGGACAGGGAGGCTACACCTTC. The chain is built from TRBV5-5 and TRBJ1-2; 9 positions match TRBD1. This CDR3 spans 13 amino acids. Unmatched junction bases numbered 4, after V lost 2 bases and J lost 8 bases. The germline V gene encodes CDR1 SGHKS and CDR2 YYEKEE (reference sequence).

This clonotype has just a few counts. The genes are TRBV19 and TRBJ2-2, with 7 bases that match TRBD1. In germline, CDR1 is LNHDA, CDR2 SQIVND (reference sequence). V shed 7 bases and J 7 bases; nucleotides not matched to a gene: 12. This CDR3 has 15 residues. DNA of the CDR3: TGTGCCAGTAACCCGCACAGGGGCGCGGACGGGGAGCTGTTTTTT. The encoded protein is CASNPHRGADGELFF.

This clonotype was observed a handful of times. The chain employs TRBV7-8 and TRBJ2-1; 9 bases are shared with TRBD1. With V trimmed by 0 bases and J by 5 bases, 5 bases remained unmatched. The CDR3 totals 16 residues. The germline V gene encodes CDR1 SGHVS and CDR2 FQNEAQ. The CDR3, as DNA: TGTGCCAGCAGCTTAGCGGGGACAGGGTGGAACAATGAGCAGTTCTTC. Translating gives CASSLAGTGWNNEQFF.

This clonotype showed up just a few times. The DNA of the CDR3 is TGTGCCAGCAGCACCTTCACCGGGGAGCTGTTTTTT. Protein product: CASSTFTGELFF. The V call is TRBV7-3, the J call TRBJ2-2; no clear D gene. Germline V gene data show CDR1 as SGHTA and CDR2 as FQGTGA. Deletions cut 5 bases from V and 4 bases from J, with 5 bases between. This CDR3 has 12 residues.

This chain links TRBV6-2 or TRBV6-3 with TRBJ2-5; D is undetermined. Germline CDR1 MNHEY, CDR2 SVGEGT. The CDR3 is 15 residues long. The V end lost 2 bases, the J end lost 1 base, and 11 bases lay between the germline ends. The DNA of the CDR3 is TGTGCCAGCAGTTACCGGCCAAACCGCCAAGAGACCCAGTACTTC. Translated: CASSYRPNRQETQYF.

The chain joins TRBV3-1 to TRBJ2-1; TRBD1 or TRBD2 may be the D gene (5 bases each). The germline V gene has CDR1 LGHDT and CDR2 YNNKEL (reference sequence). The V end was cut by 4 bases, the J end by 9 bases, with 13 bases between. The CDR3 consists of 13 residues. The CDR3 DNA reads as TGTGCCAGCAGCCGAGGGACCCCCACTGAGCAGTTCTTC. Encoded protein: CASSRGTPTEQFF.

This clonotype was counted at least ten times. This rearrangement joins TRBV4-3 to TRBJ2-5, with TRBD2 matching over 8 bases. J gave up 4 bases and V 0 bases, and 16 bases lay outside the gene matches. CDR1 is LGHNA, CDR2 YSLEER, per germline. The CDR3 covers 19 residues. CDR3 bases: TGCGCCAGCAGCCAAGAGGTTCCGGTCTCCAACGGGGGGGGAGAGACCCAGTACTTC. Translating it yields CASSQEVPVSNGGGETQYF.

In this sample, this clonotype turned up many times. This chain links TRBV12-3 or TRBV12-4 with TRBJ2-5; a weak D match, TRBD2 (5 bases). V gave up 4 bases and J gave up 5 bases, with 17 bases separating them. The CDR3 totals 15 residues. In DNA form, the CDR3 reads TGTGCCAGCAGTTCCCCAACTAGTATTGGTGAGACCCAGTACTTC. It is translated as CASSSPTSIGETQYF.

In nucleotides, the CDR3 is TGCAGTGCTAGCTGGCTTGGAGGTTCGGACGAGCAGTACTTC. Protein product: CSASWLGGSDEQYF. The chain uses TRBV20-1 and TRBJ2-7, with TRBD2 as a possible D gene (5 bases). V was shortened by 3 bases and J by 5 bases, with 17 bases between the two germline ends. Germline lookup yields CDR1 DFQATT and CDR2 SNEGSKA (reference sequence). This CDR3 has 14 amino acids.

This chain joins TRBV4-2 and TRBJ2-3; possibly TRBD1 for D (6 bases). The CDR3 totals 14 residues. From germline, CDR1 is LGHNA and CDR2 YNFKEQ. The germline V and J ends were trimmed by 0 bases and 4 bases, with 8 bases remaining between them. For the CDR3, the DNA is TGTGCCAGCAGCCAAGAACAGGGCCCAGATACGCAGTATTTT. Encoded protein: CASSQEQGPDTQYF.

This clonotype was detected a few times. The CDR3 DNA reads as TGTGCCAGCTCACCGGGGGTTACAGATACGCAGTATTTT. Amino acids: CASSPGVTDTQYF. This chain connects TRBV18 to TRBJ2-3; either TRBD1 or TRBD2 may supply D (5 bases each). CDR1 and CDR2 (germline): KGHSH, LQKENI. Trimming took off 3 bases at V and 3 bases at J, with 7 bases between the two ends. CDR3 length: 13 residues.

This chain connects TRBV20-1 to TRBJ2-7, with TRBD1 matching over 9 bases. V was pared by 4 bases and J by 3 bases, with 10 bases of the junction left unmatched. Germline V CDR1 and CDR2: DFQATT, SNEGSKA (reference sequence). This CDR3 region has 15 residues. CDR3 DNA sequence: TGCAGTGCTATGGTACGAGGACAGGGGAACTACGAGCAGTACTTC. Translation: CSAMVRGQGNYEQYF.

This sequence joins TRBV7-2 and TRBJ1-5; 10 bases line up with TRBD1. CDR3 length: 15 residues. CDR1 is SGHTA and CDR2 is FQGNSA in the germline V gene. The trim removed 5 bases at V and 4 bases at J, leaving 5 bases unmatched. CDR3 bases: TGTGCCAGCAGCCGGGGACAGGGGATGAATCAGCCCCAGCATTTT. This translates into CASSRGQGMNQPQHF.

CDR3 DNA sequence: TGTGCCAGCAGCCGGGTTAGGGGGGGCCTCACCGGGGAGCTGTTTTTT. Protein sequence: CASSRVRGGLTGELFF. This rearrangement joins TRBV5-4 to TRBJ2-2; D might be TRBD2 (7 bases). The CDR3 is made up of 16 amino acids. CDR1 is SGHNT, CDR2 YYREEE, per germline (reference sequence). V lost 4 bases and J 4 bases, leaving 17 bases between the germline ends. Full variable domain (missing parts from reference TRBV5-4 and TRBJ2-2): ETGVTQSPTHLIKTRGQQVTLRCSSQSGHNTVSWYQQALGQGPQFIFQYYREEENGRGNFPPRFSGLQFPNYSSELNVNALELDDSALYLCASSRVRGGLTGELFFGEGSRLTVL.

This sequence joins TRBV9 and TRBJ2-7; no reliable D call. CDR3 size: 15 residues. The V and J ends lost 0 bases and 2 bases respectively, with 12 bases between them. Germline assignment: CDR1 SGDLS and CDR2 YYNGEE. The CDR3: CASSVGLAEPYEQYF. Written as DNA, the CDR3 is TGTGCCAGCAGCGTAGGTTTGGCGGAACCCTACGAGCAGTACTTC.

This clonotype came up a few times. J is TRBJ1-2 and V is TRBV6-1, with 10 bases matching TRBD1. Trimming cost V 6 bases and J 5 bases; bases outside gene matches: 9. CDR1 MNHNS and CDR2 SASEGT come from the germline V gene. The CDR3 is 15 residues long. This CDR3 reads CASRVGDRGSYGYTF. The CDR3 DNA is TGTGCCAGCAGGGTAGGGGACAGGGGTAGTTATGGCTACACCTTC.

This clonotype appeared many times. The rearrangement uses TRBV15 and TRBJ2-3; D is uncertain. Germline V gene lookup returns CDR1 LNHNV and CDR2 YYDKDF (reference sequence). The V end lost 0 bases, the J end lost 0 bases, and 4 bases lay between the germline ends. This CDR3 contains 14 residues. The CDR3 nucleotides read TGTGCCACCAGCAGAGACCTCAGCACAGATACGCAGTATTTT. Translation: CATSRDLSTDTQYF.

This clonotype was observed once. The chain combines TRBV11-3 with TRBJ2-1, with D unclear. The germline gives CDR1 SGHNT, CDR2 YENEEA. V gave up 1 base and J gave up 0 bases, with 10 bases separating them. The length of the CDR3 is 16 residues. This CDR3 is CASSLGGSYSYNEQFF. CDR3 nucleotide sequence: TGTGCCAGCAGCTTAGGTGGCAGTTACTCCTACAATGAGCAGTTCTTC.

The chain has TRBV2 and TRBJ1-3; TRBD1 agrees at 7 bases. With V trimmed by 6 bases and J by 2 bases, 4 bases remained unmatched. The CDR3 length is 14 residues. CDR1 is SNHLY, CDR2 FYNNEI, per germline. CDR3 in amino acids: CASRPGQTGNTIYF. The DNA of the CDR3 is TGTGCCAGCAGACCGGGACAGACTGGAAACACCATATATTTT.

This chain uses TRBV2 with TRBJ1-6; D unclear. V was clipped by 1 base and J by 10 bases, with 14 bases between them. The germline gives CDR1 SNHLY, CDR2 FYNNEI. This CDR3 is built from 15 residues. CDR3 nucleotides: TGTGCCAGCAGTGAAGTACAGTACAGAGCCTCACCCCTCCACTTT. Its protein product is CASSEVQYRASPLHF.

This clonotype was seen a few times. The chain couples TRBV20-1 to TRBJ2-5; D could derive from TRBD1 or TRBD2 (6 bases each). With 6 bases removed from V and 1 base from J, the gap between germline ends came to 15 bases. This CDR3 region has 14 residues. CDR1 and CDR2 from the germline V gene are DFQATT and SNEGSKA (reference sequence). CDR3 in amino acids: CSATGVGGQETQYF. The CDR3 bases are TGCAGTGCCACGGGGGTAGGGGGCCAAGAGACCCAGTACTTC.

This clonotype was counted ten times or more. The rearrangement links TRBV4-2 to TRBJ1-1, with D uncertain. The V gene's germline CDR1 is LGHNA and CDR2 YNFKEQ. The CDR3 consists of 15 residues. V was cut by 1 base and J by 1 base, with 10 bases left in between. CDR3: CASSQGTRENTEAFF. CDR3 nucleotide sequence: TGTGCCAGCAGCCAAGGTACCAGAGAGAACACTGAAGCTTTCTTT.

The V and J genes are TRBV5-4 and TRBJ1-2, with a possible D match to TRBD1 (5 bases). There are 15 residues in the CDR3. Germline V lookup: CDR1 SGHNT, CDR2 YYREEE (reference sequence). The germline V and J ends were trimmed by 1 base and 4 bases, with 14 bases remaining between them. The CDR3 DNA follows: TGTGCCAGCAGCTTGAATCGGGGGTCGGGCTATGGCTACACCTTC. This translates into CASSLNRGSGYGYTF.

This clonotype was detected a few times. V usage is TRBV6-1 and J usage is TRBJ2-1, with D maybe TRBD1 (5 bases). CDR3 length equals 12 residues. CDR1 and CDR2 from the germline V gene are MNHNS and SASEGT. V lost 2 bases and J lost 9, with 8 bases in between. CDR3 sequence (DNA): TGTGCCAGCAGTGAACTAGGGGCTGAGCAGTTCTTC. Protein: CASSELGAEQFF.

This clonotype was found a few times. This chain connects TRBV9 to TRBJ1-1; 8 bases match TRBD1. Unmatched junction bases numbered 4, after V lost 2 bases and J lost 4 bases. The CDR3 totals 14 residues. Germline loops: CDR1 SGDLS, CDR2 YYNGEE. The CDR3 sequence is CASSVQGAGTEAFF. The CDR3 DNA reads TGTGCCAGCAGCGTCCAGGGGGCCGGCACTGAAGCTTTCTTT.